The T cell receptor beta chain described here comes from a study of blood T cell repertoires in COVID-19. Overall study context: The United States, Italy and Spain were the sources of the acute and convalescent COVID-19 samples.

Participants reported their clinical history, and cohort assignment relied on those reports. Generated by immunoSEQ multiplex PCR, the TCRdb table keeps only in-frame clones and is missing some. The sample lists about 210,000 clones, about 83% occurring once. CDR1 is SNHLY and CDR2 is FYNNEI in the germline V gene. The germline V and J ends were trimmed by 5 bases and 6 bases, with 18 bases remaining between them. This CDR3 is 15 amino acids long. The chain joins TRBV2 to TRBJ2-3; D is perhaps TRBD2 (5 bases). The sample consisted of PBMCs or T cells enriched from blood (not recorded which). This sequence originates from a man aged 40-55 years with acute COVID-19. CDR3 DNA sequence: TGTGCCAGCAGTCGGGAAGCGGTGGGATTTGATACGCAGTATTTT. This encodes CASSREAVGFDTQYF.